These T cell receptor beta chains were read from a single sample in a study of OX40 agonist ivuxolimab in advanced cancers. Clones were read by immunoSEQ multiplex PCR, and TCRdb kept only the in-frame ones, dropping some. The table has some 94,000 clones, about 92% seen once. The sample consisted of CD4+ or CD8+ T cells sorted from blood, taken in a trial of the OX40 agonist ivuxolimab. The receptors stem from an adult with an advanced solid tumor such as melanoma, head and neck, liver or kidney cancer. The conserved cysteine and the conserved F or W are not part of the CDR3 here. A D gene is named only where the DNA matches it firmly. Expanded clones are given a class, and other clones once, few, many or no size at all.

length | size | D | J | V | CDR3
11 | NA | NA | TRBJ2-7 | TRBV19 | ASSITVLREQY
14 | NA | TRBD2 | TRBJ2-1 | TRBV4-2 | ASSQVSGRALNEQF
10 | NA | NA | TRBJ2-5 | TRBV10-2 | ASREDGGTQY
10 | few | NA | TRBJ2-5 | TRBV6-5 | ASSNMQETQY
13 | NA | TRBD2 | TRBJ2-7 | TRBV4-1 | ASSHATSGSYEQY
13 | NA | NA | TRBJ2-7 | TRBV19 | ASSIGQGRSYEQY
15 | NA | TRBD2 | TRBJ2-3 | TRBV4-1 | ASSQGWAGELTDTQY
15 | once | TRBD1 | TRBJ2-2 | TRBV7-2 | ASSWPGQGKNTGELF
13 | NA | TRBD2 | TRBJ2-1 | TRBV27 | ASSLAGGGVNEQF
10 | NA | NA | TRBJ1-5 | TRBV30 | AWSIGIQPQH
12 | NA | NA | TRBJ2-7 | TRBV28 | ASTAVGGAYEQY